This TCR beta chain was obtained from a study of OX40 agonist ivuxolimab in advanced cancers. The overall study: Participants, 80% to 90% male, averaged approximately 65 years of age, ranging from about 23 to 79. Three dose-escalation patients had partial responses: one with hepatocellular carcinoma and two with cutaneous melanoma. Whole-study findings and limits: CD4+ and CD8+ T cells in blood underwent clonal expansion by week 6 at 0.1 to 3.0 mg/kg.

In germline, CDR1 is ENHRY, CDR2 SYGVKD. The CDR3 is made up of 16 amino acids. Deletions cut 5 bases from V and 1 base from J, with 14 bases between. Measured with immunoSEQ multiplex PCR; TCRdb has only the in-frame clones, and not every one. The repertoire includes 65,000 to 75,000 clones, more than 85% of them detected once, and about 0.45% sits in the top ten. As to this clone: Its antigen remains unidentified.

The V gene is TRBV10-3, the J gene TRBJ2-2, with a weak D call TRBD1 (5 bases). The receptor was derived from an adult with an advanced solid tumor such as melanoma, head and neck, liver or kidney cancer. Sample: CD4+ or CD8+ T cells sorted from blood, taken in a trial of the OX40 agonist ivuxolimab. CDR3 DNA: TGTGCCATCAGTCGAGACAGCCCCCAGAACACCGGGGAGCTGTTTTTT. The encoded protein is CAISRDSPQNTGELFF.